The 22 T cell receptor beta chains given below trace back to one sample, sequenced in a study of cytomegalovirus exposure and HLA in healthy donors. A multiplex PCR was run with 60 Vbeta primers and 13 Jbeta primers. TCRdb keeps only in-frame clones here, not all; method: immunoSEQ multiplex PCR. Among about 140,000 clones, around 70% were seen once, and the ten largest hold 1.5% to 2%. The sequenced material came from PBMCs. Receptors were obtained from a woman aged 30 to 39 in good health and CMV-seronegative.

The chain couples TRBV7-2 to TRBJ2-5, with a tentative D call TRBD2 (6 bases). Trimming pared 4 bases from V and 7 bases from J, leaving 22 bases between. CDR3 length equals 16 residues. Germline values: CDR1 SGHTA, CDR2 FQGNSA. CDR3 bases: TGTGCCAGCAGCTCCACCGGGACGGGGGTTTTTGGGACCCAGTACTTC. It specifies CASSSTGTGVFGTQYF.

This chain joins TRBV6-6 and TRBJ1-2; 7 nucleotides align to TRBD1. Germline CDR1 and CDR2: MNHNY and SVGAGI (reference sequence). The CDR3 has 14 residues. V shed 6 bases, J shed 7 bases, and the junction held 11 bases outside the gene matches. As DNA, the CDR3 is TGTGCCAGCAGCTTCGACAGGGTATACGGTGGCTACACCTTC. This sequence encodes CASSFDRVYGGYTF.

This clone has more than one count but fewer than ten. This CDR3 is also generated by other DNA sequences in the sample. The rearrangement uses TRBV5-6 and TRBJ1-2, with D hard to call. This CDR3 comprises 12 residues. V lost 1 base to trimming and J lost 5 bases, with 6 bases between them. CDR1 is SGHDT, CDR2 YYEEEE, per germline. As DNA, the CDR3 is TGTGCCAGCAGCTTGACAGTGTATGGCTACACCTTC. This gives the protein CASSLTVYGYTF. Full variable domain (missing parts from reference TRBV5-6 and TRBJ1-2): DAGVTQSPTHLIKTRGQQVTLRCSPKSGHDTVSWYQQALGQGPQFIFQYYEEEERQRGNFPDRFSGHQFPNYSSELNVNALLLGDSALYLCASSLTVYGYTFGSGTRLTVV.

The CDR3 region has the DNA TGCAGCGTTCGGGGACTAGCGGGACGCTCCTACAATGAGCAGTTCTTC. It codes for CSVRGLAGRSYNEQFF. This chain connects TRBV29-1 to TRBJ2-1; 13 nucleotides agree with TRBD2. CDR3 length equals 16 residues. CDR1 and CDR2 from the germline V gene are SQVTM and ANQGSEA. Trimming took 5 bases from V and 0 from J; bases not matched to a gene: 4.

The V call is TRBV7-9, the J call TRBJ2-2; 7 bases map to TRBD1. Germline CDR1 and CDR2: SEHNR and FQNEAQ (reference sequence). Trimming at V came to 11 bases and at J to 6 bases, leaving 9 bases not matched to a gene. The CDR3 has 13 residues. CDR3 nucleotide sequence: TGTGCCGGAACCCGGGACAGTGCCGGGGAGCTGTTTTTT. This codes for CAGTRDSAGELFF. The whole variable domain, remainder taken from reference TRBV7-9 and TRBJ2-2, is DTGVSQNPRHKITKRGQNVTFRCDPISEHNRLYWYRQTLGQGPEFLTYFQNEAQLEKSRLLSDRFSAERPKGSFSTLEIQRTEQGDSAMYLCAGTRDSAGELFFGEGSRLTVL.

This clone showed up just a few times. The junction shows a germline mismatch at one end, possibly a read error. CDR3 protein: CASSPNGETTQYF. The CDR3 nucleotides are TGTGCTAGCAGCCCAAACGGGGAGACTACGCAGTATTTT. This chain connects TRBV7-7 to TRBJ2-3; the D gene is possibly TRBD2 (5 bases). Germline CDR1 SSHAT, CDR2 FNYEAQ (reference sequence). The CDR3 runs to 13 residues.

The rearrangement links TRBV5-1 to TRBJ2-7; 11 bases agree with TRBD1. After removal of 3 bases from V and 4 bases from J, the junction contained 6 bases not matched to a gene. This CDR3 has 15 residues. In germline, CDR1 is SGHRS, CDR2 YFSETQ. CDR3 coding DNA: TGCGCCAGCAGCTACTCCGGGACAGGGGGATACGAGCAGTACTTC. Its protein is CASSYSGTGGYEQYF.

The chain couples TRBV5-1 to TRBJ2-5; 10 nucleotides line up with TRBD2. The germline V gene has CDR1 SGHRS and CDR2 YFSETQ. V trimming: 0 bases; J trimming: 5 bases; junction bases outside the gene matches: 13. This CDR3 is 18 amino acids long. CDR3 amino acids: CASSLGLAGVNPVETQYF. The CDR3 DNA follows: TGCGCCAGCAGCTTGGGTCTAGCGGGAGTGAATCCCGTGGAGACCCAGTACTTC.

This clone occurred once. The genes are TRBV21-1 and TRBJ1-4. TRBV21-1 is recorded as a pseudogene. This CDR3 comprises 15 residues. In DNA form, the CDR3 reads TGTGCCAGCAGAACCCCGGGTGGCCAAAATGAAAAACTGTTTTTT. Translation: CASRTPGGQNEKLFF.

V is TRBV11-2 and J is TRBJ2-5; possibly TRBD2 for D (6 bases). Germline V CDR1 and CDR2: SGHAT, FQNNGV. CDR3 length: 16 amino acids. V was clipped by 4 bases and J by 4 bases, with 19 bases between them. The CDR3 protein is CASSSTLAAGGETQYF. In DNA form, the CDR3 reads TGTGCCAGCAGCTCCACTCTTGCGGCCGGGGGAGAGACCCAGTACTTC.

V usage is TRBV2 and J usage is TRBJ1-5, with 7 bases that match TRBD1. The CDR3 is 14 residues long. The germline V gene encodes CDR1 SNHLY and CDR2 FYNNEI. The ends lost 2 bases at V and 6 bases at J; junction bases unmatched: 4. The CDR3 nucleotides are TGTGCCAGCAGTGAACCCGGGACAGTTCAGCCCCAGCATTTT. It translates to CASSEPGTVQPQHF.

The rearrangement links TRBV6-5 to TRBJ2-5; D is possibly TRBD2 (5 bases). The CDR3 extends over 13 amino acids. CDR1 and CDR2 (germline): MNHEY, SVGAGI. V lost 6 bases, J lost 0 bases, and 8 bases lay in between. The CDR3 sequence: CASRNGDQETQYF. The CDR3 coding sequence is TGTGCCAGCAGAAACGGGGACCAAGAGACCCAGTACTTC.

The chain joins TRBV7-9 to TRBJ2-3; 7 nucleotides match TRBD1. The CDR3 has 12 amino acids. Losses at the gene ends were 4 bases for V and 9 bases for J; bases not matched to a gene: 4. CDR1 is SEHNR and CDR2 is FQNEAQ in the germline V gene (reference sequence). The CDR3 reads CASSSTGDTQYF. For the CDR3, the DNA is TGTGCCAGCAGCTCCACAGGGGACACGCAGTATTTT.

V is TRBV5-4 and J is TRBJ2-5, with 8 bases fitting TRBD1. The CDR3 sequence is 16 residues long. V shed 0 bases, J shed 5 bases, and the junction held 9 bases outside the gene matches. Germline V gene sequence: CDR1 SGHNT, CDR2 YYREEE (reference sequence). Here the CDR3 DNA reads TGTGCCAGCAGCTTGGGACAGGGGAGCTTAAGGGAGACCCAGTACTTC. It is translated as CASSLGQGSLRETQYF.

The V gene is TRBV2, the J gene TRBJ1-6; D not certain. The CDR3 consists of 15 residues. Germline V lookup: CDR1 SNHLY, CDR2 FYNNEI. Trimming took 4 bases from V and 10 from J, leaving 17 bases between them. The CDR3 nucleotides are TGTGCCAGCAGTGGTAACACTCTCCCGGAGTCACCCCTCCACTTT. Protein sequence: CASSGNTLPESPLHF.

This clone was recorded once. The V and J genes are TRBV28 and TRBJ2-3, with 8 bases matching TRBD1. CDR1 MDHEN and CDR2 SYDVKM come from the germline V gene. V trimming: 7 bases; J trimming: 2 bases; junction bases outside the gene matches: 11. The CDR3 is made up of 16 amino acids. In DNA form, the CDR3 reads TGTGCCAGCAACAGTGGGGGACAGGAGAACACAGATACGCAGTATTTT. Residues: CASNSGGQENTDTQYF.

V and J are TRBV7-8 and TRBJ2-2, with 10 bases fitting TRBD2. The germline CDR1 and CDR2 sequences are SGHVS and FQNEAQ. This CDR3 comprises 18 residues. After removal of 0 bases from V and 3 bases from J, the junction contained 7 bases not matched to a gene. Written as DNA, the CDR3 is TGTGCCAGCAGCTTAGCAGGGGCTAGCGGGAGTTACACCGGGGAGCTGTTTTTT. Translation: CASSLAGASGSYTGELFF. Drawing the rest from reference TRBV7-8 and TRBJ2-2, the complete variable domain is GAGVSQSPRYKVAKRGQDVALRCDPISGHVSLFWYQQALGQGPEFLTYFQNEAQLDKSGLPSDRFFAERPEGSVSTLKIQRTQQEDSAVYLCASSLAGASGSYTGELFFGEGSRLTVL.

The chain is built from TRBV19 and TRBJ1-5; 7 bases line up with TRBD1. The CDR3 runs 15 residues. CDR1 is LNHDA and CDR2 is SQIVND in the germline V gene (reference sequence). After removal of 5 bases from V and 4 bases from J, the junction contained 8 bases not matched to a gene. CDR3 nucleotides: TGTGCCAGTAGTGCCTTAGACAGGGAAAATCAGCCCCAGCATTTT. Its translation is CASSALDRENQPQHF.

This clone came up a few times. The chain links TRBV5-1 to TRBJ2-1; 7 bases map to TRBD2. The CDR3 is 12 amino acids. The V gene end was trimmed by 2 bases and the J gene end by 10 bases; junction bases not matched to a gene: 3. CDR1 and CDR2 (germline): SGHRS, YFSETQ. The DNA of the CDR3 is TGCGCCAGCAGCTTACGGCGGGAGGAGCAGTTCTTC. As protein: CASSLRREEQFF.

This clone was seen a single time. The rearrangement joins TRBV14 to TRBJ2-1, with 9 bases fitting TRBD1. The CDR3 is 17 residues long. CDR1 and CDR2 (germline): SGHDN, FVKESK. With 1 base clipped from V and 7 bases from J, the junction kept 11 bases outside the gene matches. CDR3: CASSQGGIRDRANEQFF. The CDR3 coding sequence is TGTGCCAGCAGCCAAGGGGGGATCCGGGACAGGGCGAATGAGCAGTTCTTC.

The chain is built from TRBV6-1 and TRBJ1-1; maybe TRBD1 (5 bases). This CDR3 region has 15 residues. With 8 bases removed from V and 5 bases from J, the gap between germline ends came to 21 bases. Germline V gene lookup returns CDR1 MNHNS and CDR2 SASEGT. CDR3 sequence reads: CASPNGRGTVTEAFF. The DNA for the CDR3 is TGTGCCAGCCCAAATGGTCGGGGGACGGTTACTGAAGCTTTCTTT.

This clone was seen a single time. The V call is TRBV11-2, the J call TRBJ2-5, with a possible D match to TRBD2 (6 bases). V gave up 5 bases and J gave up 3 bases, with 10 bases separating them. This CDR3 is built from 13 residues. CDR1 and CDR2 (germline): SGHAT, FQNNGV. CDR3 in amino acids: CASSPGLKETQYF. The CDR3 coding sequence is TGTGCCAGCAGCCCAGGACTAAAAGAGACCCAGTACTTC.